The clone carrying this T cell receptor (beta chain) was observed a few times. Its antigen is not identified. Exclusion of patients followed from uncontrolled infection, other autoimmune disease, pregnancy or lactation. The CDR3 covers 13 residues. The V end was cut by 7 bases, the J end by 1 base, with 12 bases between. The germline gives CDR1 DFQATT, CDR2 SNEGSKA (reference sequence). TCR beta CDR3 sequences were amplified from RNA transcripts. First-round RT-PCR with HTBI primers amplified the TCR CDR3 region. From the multiplex PCR reads, TCRdb called clonotypes with MiXCR, one entry per CDR3 protein. The table has approximately 330,000 distinct CDR3 sequences, 20% to 25% seen once; the top ten hold 50%. This specimen comes from a study of T cells in Graves' hyperthyroidism and ophthalmopathy. Across the study: Peripheral blood sampling occurred at initial diagnosis, before any treatment. Study-level points and caveats: The blood repertoire included most of the expanded thyroid clonotypes above 0.001. From stable hyperthyroidism, ophthalmopathy was set apart by a 13 V-J model.

V usage is TRBV20-1 and J usage is TRBJ2-3, with a weak D call TRBD2 (6 bases). Sequenced: blood. This sequence originates from a woman between 45 and 65 years old with Graves' hyperthyroidism. The CDR3 is CSVEWGGTDTQYF. The CDR3 coding sequence is TGCAGTGTAGAGTGGGGGGGCACAGATACGCAGTATTTT.